This TCR beta chain was retrieved from a study of T-cell reconstitution after alpha-beta-depleted transplantation in children. Unique molecular identifiers were incorporated when the TCRbeta library was constructed. MiXCR, run by TCRdb on the PCR reads, gives a single entry per CDR3 protein. Of roughly 500,000 distinct CDR3 sequences listed, approximately 29% were seen once; the top ten hold 2% to 2.5%. The sample in question was PBMCs from the stem cell graft donor, obtained from the stem cell graft. This TCR was recovered from a human donor who donated a stem cell graft to a child with aplastic anemia.

This CDR3 is CASSYISGSEQFF. The CDR3 DNA reads as TGTGCCAGCAGTTACATTTCAGGGAGTGAGCAGTTCTTC. The chain has TRBV6-6 and TRBJ2-1; D is perhaps TRBD1 or TRBD2 (5 bases each). Germline CDR1 reads MNHNY; CDR2 reads SVGAGI (reference sequence). V was cut by 2 bases and J by 9 bases, with 11 bases left in between. CDR3 length: 13 amino acids.